A single sample is the source of the 17 T cell receptor beta chains below, sequenced in a study of blood T cell repertoires in COVID-19. Sequencing used immunoSEQ multiplex PCR; TCRdb keeps in-frame clones, though not all of them. The repertoire consists of approximately 100,000 clones, with 65% to 90% occurring once and the leading ten covering 20% to 25%. The sample consisted of peripheral blood. The origin of the receptors is a man aged 55 to 69 with acute or convalescent COVID-19.

The J gene is TRBJ2-2, the V gene TRBV7-3; TRBD2 matches at 9 bases. The CDR3 is 15 residues long. With V trimmed by 4 bases and J by 5 bases, 5 bases remained unmatched. CDR1 SGHTA and CDR2 FQGTGA come from the germline V gene. CDR3 loop: CASSSGTSRTGELFF. The CDR3 nucleotides read TGTGCCAGCAGCTCCGGGACTAGCCGGACCGGGGAGCTGTTTTTT.

CDR3 loop: CAISEGTGVFTEAFF. Here the CDR3 DNA reads TGTGCCATCAGTGAAGGGACAGGGGTGTTCACTGAAGCTTTCTTT. V gene TRBV10-3 combines with J gene TRBJ1-1; 10 bases map to TRBD1. This CDR3 spans 15 amino acids. CDR1 ENHRY and CDR2 SYGVKD come from the germline V gene. The junction had 5 bases not matched to a gene; V was cut back by 3 bases and J by 4 bases.

The chain combines TRBV5-8 with TRBJ2-1; 7 positions match TRBD1. Germline lookup yields CDR1 SGHTS and CDR2 YDEGEE. Trimming at V came to 3 bases and at J to 4 bases, leaving 7 bases not matched to a gene. The CDR3 runs to 15 residues. The CDR3 loop reads CASSSGQQTYNEQFF. In DNA form, the CDR3 reads TGTGCCAGCAGCTCGGGACAGCAAACTTACAATGAGCAGTTCTTC.

J is TRBJ1-5 and V is TRBV7-2; D might be TRBD1 (5 bases). Trimming took 0 bases from V and 0 from J, leaving 18 bases between them. The length of the CDR3 is 19 residues. Germline CDR1 SGHTA, CDR2 FQGNSA. In DNA form, the CDR3 reads TGTGCCAGCAGCTTAGCACCCGGACACGAGTACACTAGCAATCAGCCCCAGCATTTT. Residues: CASSLAPGHEYTSNQPQHF. Supplemented by reference TRBV7-2 and TRBJ1-5, the full variable domain reads GAGVSQSPSNKVTEKGKDVELRCDPISGHTALYWYRQSLGQGLEFLIYFQGNSAPDKSGLPSDRFSAERTGGSVSTLTIQRTQQEDSAVYLCASSLAPGHEYTSNQPQHFGDGTRLSIL.

The gene calls are TRBV27 and TRBJ1-2; no clear D. The CDR3 has 13 amino acids. V gave up 5 bases and J gave up 3 bases, with 10 bases separating them. Looked up from germline, CDR1 is MNHEY and CDR2 is SMNVEV (reference sequence). The CDR3 here is CASSPQLYYGYTF. CDR3 nucleotide sequence: TGTGCCAGCAGTCCGCAACTTTACTATGGCTACACCTTC.

The J gene is TRBJ1-1, the V gene TRBV19, with D perhaps TRBD1 (5 bases). This CDR3 comprises 14 residues. CDR1 and CDR2 from the germline V gene are LNHDA and SQIVND (reference sequence). Trimming took off 10 bases at V and 5 bases at J, with 20 bases between the two ends. The CDR3 reads CATIRDGGKTEAFF. CDR3 nucleotides: TGTGCCACCATCCGGGACGGGGGAAAGACTGAAGCTTTCTTT.

The genes are TRBV21-1 and TRBJ2-3; TRBD2, the D gene given by the table, was not confirmed from the DNA. TRBV21-1 is a known pseudogene. CDR3 size: 16 residues. CDR3 region: CASSNWTSGSTDTQYF. In nucleotides, the CDR3 is TGTGCCAGCAGCAATTGGACTAGCGGGAGCACAGATACGCAGTATTTT.

V and J are TRBV9 and TRBJ2-4; 8 bases agree with TRBD1. Germline V lookup: CDR1 SGDLS, CDR2 YYNGEE. Trimming at V came to 0 bases and at J to 7 bases, leaving 6 bases not matched to a gene. The CDR3 extends over 15 amino acids. CDR3: CASSVGLAGGNIQYF. DNA of the CDR3: TGTGCCAGCAGCGTAGGGTTGGCAGGGGGCAACATTCAGTACTTC.

J is TRBJ1-1 and V is TRBV3-1 (or the pseudogene TRBV3-2); D gene unclear. This CDR3 spans 12 amino acids. The V and J ends lost 3 bases and 8 bases respectively, with 10 bases between them. Germline CDR1 is LGHDT and CDR2 is YNNKEL (reference sequence). Written as DNA, the CDR3 is TGTGCCAGCAGCCATCTTGACTACGAAGCTTTCTTT. Amino acid sequence: CASSHLDYEAFF.

The DNA of the CDR3 is TGTGCCAGCAGTTTAGACAGAAGCTATGGCTACACCTTC. As protein: CASSLDRSYGYTF. The chain links TRBV27 to TRBJ1-2; tentative D call: TRBD1 (5 bases). This CDR3 spans 13 amino acids. CDR1 and CDR2 (germline): MNHEY, SMNVEV (reference sequence). Between the trimmed V and J ends, which lost 2 bases and 4 bases, there was a span of 8 bases.

In DNA, the CDR3 is TGTGCCAGCAGCTTGGCTGCAGGCGGGAGTGGCTACACCTTC. Translated, it gives CASSLAAGGSGYTF. The chain links TRBV5-6 to TRBJ1-2; no definite D call. The germline gives CDR1 SGHDT, CDR2 YYEEEE. The ends were cut back, 0 bases at V and 7 bases at J, with 13 bases in the middle. The CDR3 runs 14 residues.

V is TRBV29-1 and J is TRBJ1-2; 7 nucleotides agree with TRBD1. This CDR3 comprises 12 residues. The junction had 7 bases not matched to a gene; V was cut back by 5 bases and J by 7 bases. Germline CDR1 SQVTM, CDR2 ANQGSEA. The CDR3 DNA sequence: TGCAGCGTTTGGGGGACAGCCTCTGGCTACACCTTC. It yields the protein CSVWGTASGYTF.

Ten or more counts support this clone. The chain is built from TRBV27 and TRBJ1-2; 10 positions agree with TRBD1. Trimming cost V 6 bases and J 8 bases; bases outside gene matches: 6. Germline lookup yields CDR1 MNHEY and CDR2 SMNVEV (reference sequence). This CDR3 is 13 amino acids long. CDR3 residues: CASRATGGGGYTF. CDR3 nucleotide sequence: TGTGCCAGCAGGGCGACAGGGGGCGGGGGCTACACCTTC.

Turning to this clone: The junction differs from germline at one of its ends, possibly a read error. This chain uses TRBV2 with TRBJ1-1; 7 bases match TRBD1. From germline, CDR1 is SNHLY and CDR2 FYNNEI. The CDR3 runs 14 residues. The CDR3 is CASSEGVTGTSPIF. The CDR3 coding sequence is TGTGCCAGCAGTGAAGGGGTGACAGGGACCTCTCCTATCTTT.

The gene calls are TRBV19 and TRBJ1-3; 7 nucleotides agree with TRBD1. Germline values: CDR1 LNHDA, CDR2 SQIVND (reference sequence). Trimming cost V 3 bases and J 5 bases; bases outside gene matches: 7. CDR3 length: 15 amino acids. In nucleotides, the CDR3 is TGTGCCAGTAGTATCCCGACAGGGAGAAGAAACACCATATATTTT. Translating gives CASSIPTGRRNTIYF. The full variable domain, with the rest looked up from reference TRBV19 and TRBJ1-3, is DGGITQSPKYLFRKEGQNVTLSCEQNLNHDAMYWYRQDPGQGLRLIYYSQIVNDFQKGDIAEGYSVSREKKESFPLTVTSAQKNPTAFYLCASSIPTGRRNTIYFGEGSWLTVV.

V is TRBV4-3 and J is TRBJ2-1; TRBD1 matches 8 bases. The CDR3 is 17 amino acids. Germline V lookup: CDR1 LGHNA, CDR2 YSLEER. The V gene end was trimmed by 0 bases and the J gene end by 4 bases; junction bases not matched to a gene: 8. CDR3 loop: CASSQDLKNRGYNEQFF. The DNA of the CDR3 is TGCGCCAGCAGCCAAGATCTTAAGAACAGGGGGTACAATGAGCAGTTCTTC.

The J gene is TRBJ1-6, the V gene TRBV7-8; D is unclear. The germline gives CDR1 SGHVS, CDR2 FQNEAQ. The CDR3 runs 15 residues. Trimming removed 1 base from V and 8 bases from J, with 12 bases in between. The CDR3 region is CASSLDPGGDSPLHF. CDR3 sequence (DNA): TGTGCCAGCAGCTTAGATCCAGGCGGGGATTCACCCCTCCACTTT.